This T cell receptor (beta chain) originates from a study of beta chain features in type 1 diabetes. Each donor gave one heparinised blood draw averaging about 116 mL. The V end lost 1 base, the J end lost 5 bases, and 6 bases lay between the germline ends. The V gene's germline CDR1 is SGHAT and CDR2 FQNNGV. The CDR3 contains 13 residues. The study reverse transcribed the entire isolated RNA, so it sequenced expressed TCRB transcripts. This table comes from immunoSEQ multiplex PCR, and its TCRdb copy is limited to in-frame clones, with some not included. In the table there are 37,000 or so clones, 49% of which are singletons.

This chain joins TRBV11-2 and TRBJ2-1, with unresolved D. Sequenced input: central memory CD4+ T cells from blood. The receptor comes from a woman between 18 and 30 years old in good health. The CDR3 DNA follows: TGTGCCAGCAGCTTAGGGCTTAACAATGAGCAGTTCTTC. This codes for CASSLGLNNEQFF. Drawing the rest from reference TRBV11-2 and TRBJ2-1, the complete variable domain is EAGVAQSPRYKIIEKRQSVAFWCNPISGHATLYWYQQILGQGPKLLIQFQNNGVVDDSQLPKDRFSAERLKGVDSTLKIQPAKLEDSAVYLCASSLGLNNEQFFGPGTRLTVL.